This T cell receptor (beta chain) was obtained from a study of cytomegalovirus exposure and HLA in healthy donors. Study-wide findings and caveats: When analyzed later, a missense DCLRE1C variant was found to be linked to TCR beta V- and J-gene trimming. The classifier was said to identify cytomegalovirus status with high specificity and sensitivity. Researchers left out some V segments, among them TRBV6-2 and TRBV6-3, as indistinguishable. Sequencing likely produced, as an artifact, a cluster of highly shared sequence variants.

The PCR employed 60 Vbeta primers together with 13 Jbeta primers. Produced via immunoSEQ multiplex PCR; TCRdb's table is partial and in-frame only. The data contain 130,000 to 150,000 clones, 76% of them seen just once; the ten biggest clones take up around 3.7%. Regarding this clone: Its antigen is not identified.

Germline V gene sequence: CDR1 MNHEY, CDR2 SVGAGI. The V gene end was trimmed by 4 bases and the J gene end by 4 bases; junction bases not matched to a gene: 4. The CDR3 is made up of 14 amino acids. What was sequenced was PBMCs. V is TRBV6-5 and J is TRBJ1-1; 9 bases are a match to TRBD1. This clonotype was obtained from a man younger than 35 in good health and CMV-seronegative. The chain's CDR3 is CASSLQGAPTEAFF. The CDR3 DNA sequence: TGTGCCAGCAGTTTACAGGGGGCGCCCACTGAAGCTTTCTTT.